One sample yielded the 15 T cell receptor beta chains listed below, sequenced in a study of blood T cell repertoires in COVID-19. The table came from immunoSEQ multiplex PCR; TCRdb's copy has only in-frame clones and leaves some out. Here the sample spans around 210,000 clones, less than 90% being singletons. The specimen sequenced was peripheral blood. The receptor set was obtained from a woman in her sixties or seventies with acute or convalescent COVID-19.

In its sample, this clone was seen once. DNA for the CDR3: TGCGCCAGCAGCCAAGTGGCAGGGGGCTATGAAAAACTGTTTTTT. Translating it yields CASSQVAGGYEKLFF. The chain is built from TRBV4-3 and TRBJ1-4; 8 bases match TRBD1. J lost 6 bases, V lost 1 base, and 4 bases had no gene match. Germline V CDR1 and CDR2: LGHNA, YSLEER. There are 15 residues in the CDR3.

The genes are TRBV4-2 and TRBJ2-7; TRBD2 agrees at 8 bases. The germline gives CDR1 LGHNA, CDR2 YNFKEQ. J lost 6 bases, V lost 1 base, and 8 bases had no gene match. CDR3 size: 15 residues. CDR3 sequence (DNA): TGTGCCAGCAGCCAAGTGGTCAGCGGGAGAGGCGAGCAGTACTTC. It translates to CASSQVVSGRGEQYF.

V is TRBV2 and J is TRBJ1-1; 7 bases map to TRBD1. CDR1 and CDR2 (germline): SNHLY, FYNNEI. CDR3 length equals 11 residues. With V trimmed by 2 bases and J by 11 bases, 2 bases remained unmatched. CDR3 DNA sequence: TGTGCCAGCAGTGAAACAGGGGACGCTTTCTTT. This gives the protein CASSETGDAFF.

The CDR3 sequence: CASSFPGTGGEKLFF. In nucleotides, the CDR3 is TGTGCCAGCAGCTTTCCCGGGACAGGGGGTGAAAAACTGTTTTTT. The chain couples TRBV5-5 to TRBJ1-4; 11 nucleotides line up with TRBD1. This CDR3 is 15 amino acids long. The junction had 4 bases not matched to a gene; V was cut back by 2 bases and J by 7 bases. Germline V gene data show CDR1 as SGHKS and CDR2 as YYEKEE (reference sequence). Complete variable domain (other parts from reference TRBV5-5 and TRBJ1-4): DAGVTQSPTHLIKTRGQQVTLRCSPISGHKSVSWYQQVLGQGPQFIFQYYEKEERGRGNFPDRFSARQFPNYSSELNVNALLLGDSALYLCASSFPGTGGEKLFFGSGTQLSVL.

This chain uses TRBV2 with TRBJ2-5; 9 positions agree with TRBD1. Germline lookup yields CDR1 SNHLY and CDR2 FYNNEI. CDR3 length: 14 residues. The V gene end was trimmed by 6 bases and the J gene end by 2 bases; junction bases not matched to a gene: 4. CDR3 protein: CASRGTGTQETQYF. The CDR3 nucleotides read TGTGCCAGCAGGGGGACAGGGACGCAAGAGACCCAGTACTTC.

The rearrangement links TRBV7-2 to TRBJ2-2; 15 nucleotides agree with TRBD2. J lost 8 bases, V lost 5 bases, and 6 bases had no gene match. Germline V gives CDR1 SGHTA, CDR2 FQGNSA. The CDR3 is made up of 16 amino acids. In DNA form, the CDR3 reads TGTGCCAGCAGCCGCGGACTAGCGGGAGGGCTGGGGGAGCTGTTTTTT. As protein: CASSRGLAGGLGELFF. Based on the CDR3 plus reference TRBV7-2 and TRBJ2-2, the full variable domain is GAGVSQSPSNKVTEKGKDVELRCDPISGHTALYWYRQSLGQGLEFLIYFQGNSAPDKSGLPSDRFSAERTGGSVSTLTIQRTQQEDSAVYLCASSRGLAGGLGELFFGEGSRLTVL.

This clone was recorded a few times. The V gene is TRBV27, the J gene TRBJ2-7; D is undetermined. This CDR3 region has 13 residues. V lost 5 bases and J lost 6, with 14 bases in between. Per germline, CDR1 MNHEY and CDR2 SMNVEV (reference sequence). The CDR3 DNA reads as TGTGCCAGCAGTGTCCAAGCTGAAAGCGAGCAGTACTTC. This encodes CASSVQAESEQYF.

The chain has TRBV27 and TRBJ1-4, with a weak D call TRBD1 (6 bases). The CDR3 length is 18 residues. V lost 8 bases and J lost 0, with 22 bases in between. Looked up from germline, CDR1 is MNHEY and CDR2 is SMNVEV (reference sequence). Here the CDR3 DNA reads TGTGCCAGCTCAAAAGGGGGGGGCAGGAGCACAACTAATGAAAAACTGTTTTTT. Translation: CASSKGGGRSTTNEKLFF.

CDR3: CASSYGAGGLNEQFF. CDR3 nucleotide sequence: TGTGCCAGCAGTTACGGAGCGGGGGGGCTCAATGAGCAGTTCTTC. The chain carries TRBV6-5 and TRBJ2-1; the match to TRBD2 covers 10 bases. Trimming took 2 bases from V and 6 from J; bases not matched to a gene: 4. This CDR3 has 15 amino acids. Germline CDR1 is MNHEY and CDR2 is SVGAGI.

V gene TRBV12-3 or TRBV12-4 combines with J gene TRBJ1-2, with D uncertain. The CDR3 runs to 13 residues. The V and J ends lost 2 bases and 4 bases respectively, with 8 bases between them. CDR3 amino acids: CASSLMSPYGYTF. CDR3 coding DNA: TGTGCCAGCAGTTTAATGAGTCCCTATGGCTACACCTTC.

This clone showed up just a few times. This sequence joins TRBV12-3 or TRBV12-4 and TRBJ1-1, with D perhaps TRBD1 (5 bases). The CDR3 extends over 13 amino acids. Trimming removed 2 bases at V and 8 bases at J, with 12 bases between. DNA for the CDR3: TGTGCCAGCAGTTTATTGGCAGGGCCAGAAGCTTTCTTT. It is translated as CASSLLAGPEAFF.

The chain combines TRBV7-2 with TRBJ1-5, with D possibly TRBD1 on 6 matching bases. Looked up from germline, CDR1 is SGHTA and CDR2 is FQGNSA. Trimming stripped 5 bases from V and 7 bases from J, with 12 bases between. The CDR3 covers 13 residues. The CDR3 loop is CASSPRQGQPQHF. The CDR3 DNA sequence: TGTGCCAGCAGCCCAAGGCAGGGGCAGCCCCAGCATTTT.

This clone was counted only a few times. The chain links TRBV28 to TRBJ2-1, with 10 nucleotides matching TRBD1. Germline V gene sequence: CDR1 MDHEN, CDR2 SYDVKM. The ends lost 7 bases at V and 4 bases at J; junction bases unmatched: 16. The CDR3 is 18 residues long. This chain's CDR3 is CASTSSAPGQGTYNEQFF. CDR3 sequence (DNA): TGTGCCAGCACTTCTTCCGCCCCGGGACAGGGGACTTACAATGAGCAGTTCTTC.

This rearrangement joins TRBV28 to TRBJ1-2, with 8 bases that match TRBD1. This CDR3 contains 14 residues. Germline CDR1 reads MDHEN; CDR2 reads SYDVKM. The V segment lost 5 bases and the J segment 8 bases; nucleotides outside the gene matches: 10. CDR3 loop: CASSGGTGRGGYTF. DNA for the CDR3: TGTGCCAGCAGTGGGGGGACAGGAAGAGGAGGCTACACCTTC.

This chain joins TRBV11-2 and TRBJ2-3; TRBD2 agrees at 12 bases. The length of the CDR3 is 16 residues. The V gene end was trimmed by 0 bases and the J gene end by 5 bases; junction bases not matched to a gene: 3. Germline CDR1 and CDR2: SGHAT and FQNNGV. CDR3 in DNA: TGTGCCAGCAGCTTAGATGCTAGCGGGGGGGGAGATACGCAGTATTTT. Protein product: CASSLDASGGGDTQYF.